This T cell receptor (beta chain) was found in a study of human T cells and chemical hapten exposure. This clonotype was picked up many times. How the authors handled the data: A per-sample median of around 100,000 TCRs was observed, with counts ranging from roughly 20,000 to 750,000. TCRdb passed the RACE reads through MiXCR, listing each CDR3 protein once. None of the V and J calls come from the authors' own analysis; TCRdb made them. Of around 350,000 distinct CDR3 sequences listed, around 5% are singletons. Trimming took 2 bases from V and 10 from J, leaving 12 bases between them. Germline-derived CDR1 and CDR2 are LGHNA and YSLEER. This CDR3 has 14 residues. Specified time point: pre-sensitization, week 0. Stated treatment: therapeutic diphenylcyclopropenone sensitization with weekly scalp DPC.

The TCR comes from a young woman with alopecia areata. Some clones in this sample may be carry-over from other donors' samples. V gene TRBV4-3 combines with J gene TRBJ1-6, with D tentatively TRBD1 (5 bases). This specimen consisted of whole blood, obtained in connection with sensitization to the hapten diphenylcyclopropenone (DPC). CDR3 nucleotides: TGCGCCAGCAGCCAACAGGGAAATGAGTCACCCCTCCACTTT. Protein: CASSQQGNESPLHF.